Listed below are T cell receptor beta chains from one sample, sequenced in a study of blood T cell repertoires in COVID-19. Using immunoSEQ multiplex PCR, the repertoire was profiled, and TCRdb retains in-frame clones only, with some absent. The top ten clones hold 4.5% to 5.5% of a sample with about 200,000 clones, approximately 86% of them seen once. The specimen was PBMCs or T cells enriched from blood (not recorded which). The source is a woman aged 30 to 39 who had been exposed to COVID-19. Both conserved end residues are trimmed from each CDR3.

J gene,V gene,CDR3 protein
TRBJ1-2,TRBV11-2,ASSLVAAGSGYT
TRBJ2-7,TRBV6-1,ASSEANRYEQY
TRBJ1-2,TRBV29-1,SVWAGGYT
TRBJ2-7,TRBV6-7,ASSYSRGGQLEQY
TRBJ2-2,TRBV6-4,ASARGSGELF
TRBJ1-2,TRBV19,ASRDLNRGLSPYGYT
TRBJ1-2,TRBV29-1,SVVGQGTYGYT
TRBJ2-2,TRBV10-3,AINSGGNTGELF
TRBJ2-3,TRBV12-5,ASGLGSGGATDTQY
TRBJ1-5,TRBV2,ASSLDKISAQH
TRBJ1-5,TRBV15,ATGTGVGQPQH
TRBJ2-3,TRBV11-3,ASTQRGIAPEWDTQY
TRBJ1-6,TRBV29-1,SVRSGNSYNSPLH
TRBJ1-2,TRBV12-5,ASGEQTSLGYT
TRBJ1-2,TRBV3-1/TRBV3-2,ASSPFEGANFVGYT
TRBJ1-3,TRBV6-1,ASSESVFSGNTIY
TRBJ2-2,TRBV18,ASSPKRSPNTGELF
TRBJ1-3,TRBV9,ASSAGNSRGNTIY
TRBJ1-1,TRBV2,ASSFPKRNTEAF
TRBJ2-3,TRBV30,AWSVQIGFTDTQY
TRBJ1-1,TRBV6-5,ASSLGHMNTEAF
TRBJ2-5,TRBV27,ARKTACGETQY
TRBJ2-1,TRBV18,ASSPQSSAGSEQF
TRBJ1-1,TRBV11-2,ASSFGGTPEAF
TRBJ2-3,TRBV10-3,AISERELTDTQY
TRBJ2-7,TRBV7-2,ASSLVRGKAYEQY
TRBJ2-7,TRBV5-1,ASSLNRVGYEQY
TRBJ1-1,TRBV6-4,ASSDPGQGRAEAF
TRBJ1-1,TRBV5-1,ASSLTMNTEAF
TRBJ1-4,TRBV18,ASSPPQGSVEKLF
TRBJ1-6,TRBV15,ATSREGAGTGHGTPLH
TRBJ1-2,TRBV5-1,ASRAGQGIIPNYGYT
TRBJ2-7,TRBV7-8,ASSLGGTGYEQY
TRBJ2-1,TRBV19,ATWPGGGNEQF
TRBJ2-2,TRBV6-5,ASSYDSAAGELF
TRBJ2-7,TRBV30,ACQDRVLYEQY
TRBJ2-2,TRBV2,ASSRGSNTGELF
TRBJ1-6,TRBV5-1,ASSHGGRVNNSPLH
TRBJ2-7,TRBV9,ASGGANLRAEQY
TRBJ1-5,TRBV19,ASSIITGQSNQPQH
TRBJ1-2,TRBV5-1,ASPPIRRGSSYGYT
TRBJ2-7,TRBV19,ASSPYPAYEQY
TRBJ1-6,TRBV7-2,ASSLVGGKNSPLH
TRBJ1-5,TRBV6-2/TRBV6-3,ASSRRWGGDQPQH
TRBJ1-2,TRBV2,ASSGRDRATYGYT
TRBJ2-3,TRBV6-1,ASSEGLSTDTQY
TRBJ1-5,TRBV12-5,ASGWDRSGQPQH
TRBJ1-2,TRBV18,ASSPRDSPGYT
TRBJ2-1,TRBV7-8,ASSLAGGTGKHNEQF